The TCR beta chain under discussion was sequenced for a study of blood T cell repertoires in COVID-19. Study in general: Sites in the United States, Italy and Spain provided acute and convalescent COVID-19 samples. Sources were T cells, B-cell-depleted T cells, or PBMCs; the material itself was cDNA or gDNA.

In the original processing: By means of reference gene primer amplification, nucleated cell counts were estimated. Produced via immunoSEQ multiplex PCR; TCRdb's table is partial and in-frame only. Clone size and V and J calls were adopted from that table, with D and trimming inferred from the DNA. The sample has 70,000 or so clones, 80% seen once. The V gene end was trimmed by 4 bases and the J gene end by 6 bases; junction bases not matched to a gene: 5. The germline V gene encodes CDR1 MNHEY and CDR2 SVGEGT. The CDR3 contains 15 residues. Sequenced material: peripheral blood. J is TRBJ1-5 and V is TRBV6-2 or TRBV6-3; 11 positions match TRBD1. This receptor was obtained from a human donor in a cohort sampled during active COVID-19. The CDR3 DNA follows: TGTGCCAGCAGTTCCGGGACAGGGGGAAGTCAGCCCCAGCATTTT. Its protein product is CASSSGTGGSQPQHF.